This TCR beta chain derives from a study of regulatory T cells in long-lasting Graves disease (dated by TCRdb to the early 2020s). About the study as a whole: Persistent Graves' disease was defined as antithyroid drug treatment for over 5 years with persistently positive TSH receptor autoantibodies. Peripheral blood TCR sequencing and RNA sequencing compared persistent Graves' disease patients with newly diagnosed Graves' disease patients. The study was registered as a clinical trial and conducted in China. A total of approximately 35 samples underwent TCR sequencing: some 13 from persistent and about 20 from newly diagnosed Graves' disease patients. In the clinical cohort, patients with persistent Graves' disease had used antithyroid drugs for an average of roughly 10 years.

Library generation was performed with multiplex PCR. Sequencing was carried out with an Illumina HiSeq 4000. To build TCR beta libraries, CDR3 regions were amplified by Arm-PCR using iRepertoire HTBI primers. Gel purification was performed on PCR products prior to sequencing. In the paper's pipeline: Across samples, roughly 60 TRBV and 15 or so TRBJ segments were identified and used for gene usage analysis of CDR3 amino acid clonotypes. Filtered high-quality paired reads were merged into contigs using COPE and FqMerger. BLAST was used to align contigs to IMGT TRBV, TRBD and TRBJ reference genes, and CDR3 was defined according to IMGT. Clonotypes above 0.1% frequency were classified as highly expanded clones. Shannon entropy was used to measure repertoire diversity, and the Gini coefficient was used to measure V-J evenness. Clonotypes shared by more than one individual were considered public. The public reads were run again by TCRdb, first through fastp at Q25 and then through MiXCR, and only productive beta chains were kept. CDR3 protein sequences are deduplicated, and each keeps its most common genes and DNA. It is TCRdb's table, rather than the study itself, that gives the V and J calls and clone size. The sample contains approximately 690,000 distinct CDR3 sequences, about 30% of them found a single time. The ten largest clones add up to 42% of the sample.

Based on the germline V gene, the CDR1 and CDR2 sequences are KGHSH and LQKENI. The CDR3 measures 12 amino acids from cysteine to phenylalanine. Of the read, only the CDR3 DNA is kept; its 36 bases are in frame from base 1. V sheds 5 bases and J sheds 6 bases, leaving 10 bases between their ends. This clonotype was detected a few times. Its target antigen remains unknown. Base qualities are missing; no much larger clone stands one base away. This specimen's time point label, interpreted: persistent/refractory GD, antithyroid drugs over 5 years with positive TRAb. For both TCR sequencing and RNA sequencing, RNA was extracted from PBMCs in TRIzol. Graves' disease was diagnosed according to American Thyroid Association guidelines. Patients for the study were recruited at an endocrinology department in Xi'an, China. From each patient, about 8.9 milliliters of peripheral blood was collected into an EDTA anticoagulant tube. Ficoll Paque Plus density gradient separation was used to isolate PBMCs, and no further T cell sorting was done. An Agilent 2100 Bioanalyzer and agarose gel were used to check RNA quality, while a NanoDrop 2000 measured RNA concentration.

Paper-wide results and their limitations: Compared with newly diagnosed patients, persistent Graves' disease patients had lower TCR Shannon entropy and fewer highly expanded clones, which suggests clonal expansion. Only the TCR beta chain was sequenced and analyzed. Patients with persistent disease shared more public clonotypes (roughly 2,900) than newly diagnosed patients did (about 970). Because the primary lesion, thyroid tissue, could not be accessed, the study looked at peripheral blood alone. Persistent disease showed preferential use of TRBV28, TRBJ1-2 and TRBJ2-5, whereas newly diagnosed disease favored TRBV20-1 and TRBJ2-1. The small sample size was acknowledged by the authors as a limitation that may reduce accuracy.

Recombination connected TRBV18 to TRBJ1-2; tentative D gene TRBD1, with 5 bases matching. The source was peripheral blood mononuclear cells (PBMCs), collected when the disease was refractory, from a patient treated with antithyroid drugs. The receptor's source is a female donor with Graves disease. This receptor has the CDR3 CASSTGTNGYTF. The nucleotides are TGTGCCAGCTCAACCGGGACGAATGGCTACACCTTC. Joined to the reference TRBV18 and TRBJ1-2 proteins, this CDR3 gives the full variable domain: NAGVMQNPRHLVRRRGQEARLRCSPMKGHSHVYWYRQLPEEGLKFMVYLQKENIIDESGMPKERFSAEFPKEGPSILRIQQVVRGDSAAYFCASSTGTNGYTFGSGTRLTVV.